These T cell receptor beta chains were read from a single sample in a study of cytomegalovirus exposure and HLA in healthy donors. TCRdb's table, derived via immunoSEQ multiplex PCR, lists solely in-frame clones and lacks some. The sample consists of about 74,000 clones, about 93% of them appearing once. The source material was PBMCs. The receptors come from a man aged 18 to 29 in good health and CMV-seropositive. The CDR3 runs from the conserved cysteine through the conserved F or W. The D gene is left open where the match is weak. The size entry is marked missing in some rows and otherwise reads once, few, many or a size class.

TRBJ2-7,TRBD2,NA,TRBV9,CASSSLAGTSGSLGSYEQYF,TGTGCCAGCAGCTCCTTGGCCGGGACTAGCGGATCCCTGGGCTCCTACGAGCAGTACTTC
TRBJ1-4,NA,NA,TRBV6-6,CASSFRGAEKLFF,TGTGCCAGCAGTTTCCGAGGTGCGGAAAAACTGTTTTTT
TRBJ2-1,TRBD2,NA,TRBV29-1,CSATASGNLVSSYNEQFF,TGCAGCGCCACGGCTAGCGGGAACCTTGTGTCCTCCTACAATGAGCAGTTCTTC
TRBJ1-3,NA,NA,TRBV28,CASGLGTRRNTIYF,TGTGCCAGCGGACTCGGGACTCGCAGAAACACCATATATTTT
TRBJ2-1,NA,NA,TRBV7-3,CASSLDSGQQFF,TGTGCCAGCAGCCTGGACAGTGGGCAGCAGTTCTTC
TRBJ2-1,NA,once,TRBV19,CASSTPLREQFF,TGTGCCAGTAGTACACCCCTTCGGGAGCAGTTCTTC
TRBJ2-3,TRBD1,NA,TRBV2,CASSPTGVHTDTQYF,TGTGCCAGCAGTCCGACAGGGGTCCACACAGATACGCAGTATTTT
TRBJ2-7,NA,NA,TRBV6-5,CASSYSPGTYEQYF,TGTGCCAGCAGTTACTCCCCCGGGACCTACGAGCAGTACTTC
TRBJ2-7,TRBD2,NA,TRBV5-8,CASSLAGSGISYEQYF,TGTGCCAGCAGCTTGGCGGGTAGCGGGATCTCCTACGAGCAGTACTTC
TRBJ1-5,NA,NA,TRBV2,CASSGRTTLSNQPQHF,TGTGCCAGCAGTGGTAGGACAACCCTTAGCAATCAGCCCCAGCATTTT
TRBJ2-3,TRBD1,NA,TRBV5-1,CASSSYRGADTQYF,TGCGCCAGCAGCTCTTACAGGGGGGCAGATACGCAGTATTTT
TRBJ2-1,NA,NA,TRBV19,CASSIDPRLAAGEQFF,TGTGCCAGTAGTATAGACCCCAGGTTAGCAGCGGGTGAGCAGTTCTTC
TRBJ2-7,NA,NA,TRBV10-3,CAISEYWAQQYF,TGTGCCATCAGTGAGTATTGGGCCCAGCAGTACTTC
TRBJ2-7,TRBD2,NA,TRBV5-6,CASSHASGGPREQYF,TGTGCCAGCAGCCACGCTAGCGGGGGTCCTCGCGAGCAGTACTTC
TRBJ2-2,TRBD1,NA,TRBV27,CASSLSDTLNRGQTENTGELFF,TGTGCCAGCAGTTTGTCGGATACGCTTAACAGGGGGCAAACTGAGAACACCGGGGAGCTGTTTTTT
TRBJ2-1,TRBD2,NA,TRBV28,CASSPTGGKSEQFF,TGTGCCAGCAGTCCGACGGGGGGGAAGTCTGAGCAGTTCTTC
TRBJ1-1,NA,NA,TRBV4-1,CASSQVEVLNTEAFF,TGCGCCAGCAGCCAAGTAGAAGTTTTGAACACTGAAGCTTTCTTT
TRBJ1-4,NA,once,TRBV20-1,CSARNGVWLFF,TGCAGTGCAAGGAACGGGGTATGGCTGTTTTTT
TRBJ1-1,TRBD1,NA,TRBV5-1,CASSPDRGERSAFF,TGCGCCAGCAGCCCAGACAGGGGAGAACGTTCGGCTTTCTTT
TRBJ1-1,NA,NA,TRBV7-9,CASSLAAGAVSTEAFF,TGTGCCAGCAGCTTAGCGGCAGGGGCGGTGTCCACTGAAGCTTTCTTT
TRBJ1-2,NA,NA,TRBV11-2,CASSWTEANYGYTF,TGTGCCAGCAGCTGGACAGAAGCTAACTATGGCTACACCTTC
TRBJ2-1,NA,NA,TRBV19,CASSISEVGNEQFF,TGTGCCAGTAGTATTTCTGAGGTGGGCAATGAGCAGTTCTTC
TRBJ1-5,NA,once,TRBV30,CAWSEDRRYKPQHF,TGTGCCTGGAGCGAAGACAGGCGGTATAAGCCCCAGCATTTT
TRBJ2-7,TRBD1,NA,TRBV28,CASTFETGNYEQYF,TGTGCCAGCACCTTCGAGACAGGGAACTACGAGCAGTACTTC
TRBJ2-7,TRBD2,NA,TRBV28,CASSSRGLAGGEQYF,TGTGCCAGCAGTTCGAGAGGACTAGCGGGAGGTGAGCAGTACTTC
TRBJ2-7,TRBD2,NA,TRBV19,CASSLPGLASYEQYF,TGTGCCAGTAGTCTGCCGGGACTAGCTTCCTACGAGCAGTACTTC
TRBJ2-1,NA,NA,TRBV5-6,CASSLGGTRGFF,TGTGCCAGCAGCTTGGGTGGGACGCGGGGGTTCTTC
TRBJ2-1,TRBD1,NA,TRBV6-5,CASSFGTGGFYNEQFF,TGTGCCAGCAGTTTCGGGACAGGGGGTTTCTACAATGAGCAGTTCTTC
TRBJ2-7,TRBD2,NA,TRBV5-1,CASSPSGGDSYEQYF,TGCGCCAGCAGCCCCAGCGGGGGTGACTCCTACGAGCAGTACTTC
TRBJ1-2,TRBD1,NA,TRBV10-2,CASRTDRDGYTF,TGCGCCAGCAGGACCGACAGGGATGGCTACACCTTC
TRBJ1-1,NA,NA,TRBV27,CASSSWTENTEAFF,TGTGCCAGCAGTTCATGGACAGAGAACACTGAAGCTTTCTTT
TRBJ2-7,NA,NA,TRBV18,CASSPSDREYEQYF,TGTGCCAGCTCACCCTCGGACAGAGAGTACGAGCAGTACTTC
TRBJ1-4,NA,NA,TRBV19,CASRVAGGNEKLFF,TGTGCCAGTAGAGTCGCCGGGGGGAATGAAAAACTGTTTTTT
TRBJ2-1,NA,NA,TRBV4-1,CASSRVLFSGSNSSYNEQFF,TGCGCCAGCAGCCGGGTACTTTTTAGCGGTTCAAACAGCTCCTACAATGAGCAGTTCTTC
TRBJ1-2,NA,NA,TRBV6-1,CASNPRSGVGGYTF,TGTGCCAGCAACCCCCGGAGCGGGGTAGGTGGCTACACCTTC
TRBJ2-5,NA,NA,TRBV5-5,CASSLDAGKQETQYF,TGTGCCAGCAGCTTGGATGCAGGAAAACAAGAGACCCAGTACTTC
TRBJ1-2,NA,NA,TRBV28,CASSFGAAAGYTF,TGTGCCAGCAGTTTTGGGGCTGCCGCTGGCTACACCTTC
TRBJ1-2,NA,NA,TRBV28,CASKDFPTDYRTNYGYTF,TGTGCCAGCAAAGACTTCCCAACAGACTACCGGACTAACTATGGCTACACCTTC
TRBJ2-1,TRBD2,NA,TRBV27,CASSSGTSSYNEQFF,TGTGCCAGCAGCTCCGGGACTAGCTCCTACAATGAGCAGTTCTTC
TRBJ2-2,TRBD2,NA,TRBV4-1,CASSPTSGNTGELFF,TGCGCCAGCAGCCCGACTAGCGGTAACACCGGGGAGCTGTTTTTT
TRBJ1-1,NA,NA,TRBV18,CASSLLPGPRAEAFF,TGTGCCAGCTCACTCCTCCCCGGGCCCAGGGCTGAAGCTTTCTTT
TRBJ2-1,NA,NA,TRBV13,CASSLALTGTNNEQFF,TGTGCCAGCAGCTTAGCTCTAACAGGAACCAACAATGAGCAGTTCTTC
TRBJ2-1,TRBD2,NA,TRBV28,CASSLREGLDYPYNEQFF,TGTGCCAGCAGTTTGAGGGAGGGCCTCGACTACCCTTACAATGAGCAGTTCTTC
TRBJ2-1,NA,NA,TRBV5-5,CASSQPGVYNEQFF,TGTGCCAGCAGCCAACCGGGGGTATACAATGAGCAGTTCTTC
TRBJ2-5,NA,NA,TRBV2,CASSLPDKKETQYF,TGTGCCAGCAGTTTACCGGACAAAAAAGAGACCCAGTACTTC
TRBJ2-1,NA,NA,TRBV5-6,CASSLGRKTTLYNEQFF,TGTGCCAGCAGCTTGGGACGGAAAACGACTCTCTACAATGAGCAGTTCTTC
TRBJ1-1,NA,once,TRBV11-2,CASSPLVGGMNTEAFF,TGTGCCAGCAGCCCCCTCGTTGGAGGGATGAACACTGAAGCTTTCTTT
TRBJ2-7,NA,NA,TRBV6-1,CASSLRQSSSYEQYF,TGTGCCAGCAGCCTGAGACAGTCGAGCTCCTACGAGCAGTACTTC
TRBJ2-3,NA,NA,TRBV14,CASSQSDGLPSTDTQYF,TGTGCCAGCAGCCAATCGGACGGACTACCTAGCACAGATACGCAGTATTTT
TRBJ2-5,TRBD1,NA,TRBV11-2,CASSSLQGKETQYF,TGTGCCAGCAGCTCATTACAGGGGAAAGAGACCCAGTACTTC
TRBJ2-1,TRBD2,NA,TRBV7-9,CAIYLAGLRSYNEQFF,TGTGCCATCTATCTAGCGGGATTACGTTCCTACAATGAGCAGTTCTTC
TRBJ2-7,TRBD2,NA,TRBV6-4,CASSDQSGRAYEQYF,TGTGCCAGCAGTGACCAAAGCGGGAGGGCCTACGAGCAGTACTTC
TRBJ2-1,NA,once,TRBV6-5,CASSTPGNEQFF,TGTGCCAGCAGTACCCCAGGCAATGAGCAGTTCTTC
TRBJ1-5,TRBD1,once,TRBV6-1,CASSEVGTGFGQPQHF,TGTGCCAGCAGTGAAGTGGGGACAGGGTTTGGTCAGCCCCAGCATTTT
TRBJ1-1,NA,NA,TRBV27,CASSPQRGNTEAFF,TGTGCCAGCAGTCCCCAACGGGGAAACACTGAAGCTTTCTTT
TRBJ2-7,TRBD1,NA,TRBV19,CASSMTGGYEQYF,TGTGCCAGTAGTATGACAGGGGGCTACGAGCAGTACTTC
TRBJ1-2,TRBD1,NA,TRBV4-1,CASSRTGTGIYGYTF,TGCGCCAGCAGCCGAACCGGGACAGGGATCTATGGCTACACCTTC
TRBJ2-7,TRBD2,NA,TRBV29-1,CSVEVREGSYEQYF,TGCAGCGTTGAGGTGCGGGAGGGTTCCTACGAGCAGTACTTC
TRBJ2-5,NA,NA,TRBV2,CASWRETQYF,TGTGCCAGCTGGAGGGAGACCCAGTACTTC
TRBJ2-7,NA,NA,TRBV5-1,CASSFGAGSSYEQYF,TGCGCCAGCAGCTTTGGAGCGGGTAGCTCCTACGAGCAGTACTTC